This TCR beta chain was sequenced for a study of blood T cell repertoires in COVID-19. Authors' processing steps: The assay estimated nucleated cells by amplifying reference gene primers. Measured with immunoSEQ multiplex PCR; TCRdb has only the in-frame clones, and not every one. V, J and clone size were drawn from that table, and D and trimming were deduced from the DNA. In the table there are more than 200,000 clones, 80% to 90% of which are singletons. Germline V lookup: CDR1 SGHNT, CDR2 YYREEE (reference sequence). Trimming stripped 4 bases from V and 2 bases from J, with 12 bases between. This CDR3 comprises 14 residues.

Sequenced: peripheral blood. The chain carries TRBV5-4 and TRBJ2-5; D is perhaps TRBD2 (5 bases). This TCR derives from a woman aged 40 to 50 who had recovered from COVID-19. As DNA, the CDR3 is TGTGCCAGCAGCCCGGAATGGAGGCAAGAGACCCAGTACTTC. This encodes CASSPEWRQETQYF.